This T cell receptor (beta chain) came from a study of shared clonotypes between healthy human individuals. General study results and limits: Blood was the sole source, and tissue repertoires probably differ. Generation probabilities were higher for clonotypes shared across all four sorted-subset donors than for unshared ones.

Germline CDR1 and CDR2: LGHNA and YSLEER. V shed 0 bases and J shed 3 bases, with 9 bases lying between them. This CDR3 has 14 residues. Naive CD8 cells lacked CD45RO, underwent positive selection for CCR7 and left out terminally differentiated effector memory CD45RA+ cells. Healthy adults negative for HIV, lacking recent acute infections or vaccinations, served as donors. A remark on this clone: Its matching antigen is unknown.

Sorted-subset replicate PCRs used 200 ng DNA, some 31,000 T cell genomes. The data were produced by immunoSEQ multiplex PCR, yet TCRdb's version contains in-frame clones alone and is incomplete. The sample carries around 2.1 million clones, more than 85% recorded once. J is TRBJ2-7 and V is TRBV4-3, with D hard to call. Sequences were obtained from naive CD8+ T cells from PBMCs. This TCR was recovered from a man aged 18-30 years in good health. Some clones in this sample may be carry-over from other donors' samples. In nucleotides, the CDR3 is TGCGCCAGCAGCCAAGAGCCTAACATCTACGAGCAGTACTTC. As protein: CASSQEPNIYEQYF.